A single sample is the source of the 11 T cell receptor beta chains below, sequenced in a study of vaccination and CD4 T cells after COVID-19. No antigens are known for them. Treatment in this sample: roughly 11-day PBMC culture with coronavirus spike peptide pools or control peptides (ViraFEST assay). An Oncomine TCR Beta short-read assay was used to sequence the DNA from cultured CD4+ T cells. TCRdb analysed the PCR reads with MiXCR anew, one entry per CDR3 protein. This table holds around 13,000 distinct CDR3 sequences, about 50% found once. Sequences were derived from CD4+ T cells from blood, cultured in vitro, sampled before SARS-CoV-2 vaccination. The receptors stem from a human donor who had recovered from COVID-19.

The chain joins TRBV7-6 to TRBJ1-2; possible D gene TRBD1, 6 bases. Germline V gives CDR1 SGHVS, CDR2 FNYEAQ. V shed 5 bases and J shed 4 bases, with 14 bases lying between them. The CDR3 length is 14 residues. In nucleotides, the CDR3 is TGTGCCAGCAGCAACAGGGTGGGTGGCTATGGCTACACCTTC. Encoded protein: CASSNRVGGYGYTF. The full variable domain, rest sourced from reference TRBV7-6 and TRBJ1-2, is GAGVSQSPRYKVTKRGQDVALRCDPISGHVSLYWYRQALGQGPEFLTYFNYEAQQDKSGLPNDRFSAERPEGSISTLTIQRTEQRDSAMYRCASSNRVGGYGYTFGSGTRLTVV.

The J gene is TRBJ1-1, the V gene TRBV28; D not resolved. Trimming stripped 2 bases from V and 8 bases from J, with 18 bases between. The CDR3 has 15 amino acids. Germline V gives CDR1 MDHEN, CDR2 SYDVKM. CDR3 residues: CASSLIGPSRPEAFF. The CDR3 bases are TGTGCCAGCAGTTTAATCGGCCCCTCTCGCCCAGAAGCTTTCTTT.

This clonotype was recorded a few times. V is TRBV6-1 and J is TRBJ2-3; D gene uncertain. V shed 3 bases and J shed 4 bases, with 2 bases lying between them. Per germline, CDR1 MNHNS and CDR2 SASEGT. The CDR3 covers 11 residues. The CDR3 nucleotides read TGTGCCAGCAGTGAGGCAGATACGCAGTATTTT. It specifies CASSEADTQYF.

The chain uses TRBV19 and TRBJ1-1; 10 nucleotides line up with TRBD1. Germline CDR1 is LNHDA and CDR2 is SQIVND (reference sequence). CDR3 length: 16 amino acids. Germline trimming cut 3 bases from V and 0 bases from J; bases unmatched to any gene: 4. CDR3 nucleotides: TGTGCCAGTAGTATCTCGGGACAGGGGATGAACACTGAAGCTTTCTTT. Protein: CASSISGQGMNTEAFF.

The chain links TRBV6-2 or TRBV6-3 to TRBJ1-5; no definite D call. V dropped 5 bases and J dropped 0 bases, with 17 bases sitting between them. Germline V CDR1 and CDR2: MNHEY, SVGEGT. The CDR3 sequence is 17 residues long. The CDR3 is CASSPLGAGVSNQPQHF. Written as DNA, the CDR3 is TGTGCCAGCAGTCCGCTTGGAGCTGGGGTTAGCAATCAGCCCCAGCATTTT.

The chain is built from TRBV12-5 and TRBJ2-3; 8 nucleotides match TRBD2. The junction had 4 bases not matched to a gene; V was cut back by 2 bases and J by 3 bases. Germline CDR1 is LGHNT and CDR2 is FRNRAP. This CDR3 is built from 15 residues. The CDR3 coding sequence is TGTGCTAGTGGTTTGACCGGACTAGCAACAGATACGCAGTATTTT. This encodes CASGLTGLATDTQYF.

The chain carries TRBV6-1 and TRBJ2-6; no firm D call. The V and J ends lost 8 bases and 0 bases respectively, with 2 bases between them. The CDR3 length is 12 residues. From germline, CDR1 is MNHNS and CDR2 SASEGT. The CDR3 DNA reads TGTGCCAGCCGCTCTGGGGCCAACGTCCTGACTTTC. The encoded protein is CASRSGANVLTF.

The CDR3 region is CSASRRAGELFF. Written as DNA, the CDR3 is TGCAGTGCTAGTCGCAGGGCTGGGGAGCTGTTTTTT. This chain connects TRBV20-1 to TRBJ2-2; tentatively, D is TRBD1 (5 bases). Trimming removed 3 bases at V and 8 bases at J, with 10 bases between. The CDR3 has 12 residues. Germline-derived CDR1 and CDR2 are DFQATT and SNEGSKA (reference sequence).

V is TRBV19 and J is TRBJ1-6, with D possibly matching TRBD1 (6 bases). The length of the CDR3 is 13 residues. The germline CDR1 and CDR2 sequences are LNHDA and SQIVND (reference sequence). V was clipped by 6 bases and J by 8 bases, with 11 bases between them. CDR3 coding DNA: TGTGCCAGTAGCCCAAACAGGGATTCACCCCTCCACTTT. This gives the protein CASSPNRDSPLHF.

The CDR3: CASSLGQGGGKLFF. The DNA for the CDR3 is TGTGCCAGCAGCCTGGGACAGGGGGGAGGAAAACTGTTTTTT. V and J are TRBV12-3 or TRBV12-4 and TRBJ1-4; TRBD1 matches 11 bases. The junction had 7 bases not matched to a gene; V was cut back by 6 bases and J by 10 bases. This CDR3 contains 14 residues.

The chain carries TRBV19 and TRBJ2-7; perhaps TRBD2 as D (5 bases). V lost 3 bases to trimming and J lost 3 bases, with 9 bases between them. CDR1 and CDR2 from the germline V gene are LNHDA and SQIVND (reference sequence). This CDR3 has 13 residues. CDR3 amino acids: CASSISERYEQYF. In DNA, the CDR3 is TGTGCCAGTAGTATTAGCGAGCGCTACGAGCAGTACTTC.